Presented here are 18 T cell receptor beta chains from one specimen sequenced in a study of Graves' ophthalmopathy and Graves' hyperthyroidism. Researchers took RNA transcripts and amplified TCR beta CDR3 regions from them. The first round was an RT-PCR with HTBI primers, and the second round was a multiplex PCR. TCRdb analysed the multiplex PCR reads with MiXCR anew, one entry per CDR3 protein. The profile shows 350,000 to 400,000 distinct CDR3 sequences, about a sixth of them singletons. Material for sequencing was peripheral blood. The receptors originated from a woman aged 18-30 years with Graves' ophthalmopathy.

This clonotype was counted at least ten times. This chain joins TRBV20-1 and TRBJ1-6; D is ambiguous. V lost 2 bases, J lost 3 bases, and 14 bases lay in between. The CDR3 length is 16 residues. Germline V lookup: CDR1 DFQATT, CDR2 SNEGSKA (reference sequence). CDR3 sequence: CSARQVPLSYNSPLHF. CDR3 sequence (DNA): TGCAGTGCTAGACAGGTTCCGCTTAGCTATAATTCACCCCTCCACTTT.

The CDR3 region has the DNA TGTGCCTGGAGTGTCGCCGGGGGCTTGCAGTACTTC. Translated, it gives CAWSVAGGLQYF. The chain joins TRBV30 to TRBJ2-7; either TRBD1 or TRBD2 may supply D (6 bases each). Deletions cut 0 bases from V and 9 bases from J, with 12 bases between. Germline-derived CDR1 and CDR2 are GTSNPN and SVGIG (reference sequence). This CDR3 has 12 amino acids.

This clonotype was seen ten or more times. The chain is built from TRBV6-1 and TRBJ2-7; 9 nucleotides agree with TRBD1. There are 13 residues in the CDR3. From germline, CDR1 is MNHNS and CDR2 SASEGT. The trim removed 6 bases at V and 7 bases at J, leaving 7 bases unmatched. CDR3 sequence (DNA): TGTGCCAGCAGCTGGGACAGGGAGGGTGAGCAGTACTTC. The encoded protein is CASSWDREGEQYF.

The chain is built from TRBV15 and TRBJ1-2; 7 nucleotides line up with TRBD1. The J segment lost 6 bases and the V segment lost 4 bases, leaving 14 bases of the junction unmatched. Germline CDR1 and CDR2: LNHNV and YYDKDF (reference sequence). This CDR3 has 16 residues. CDR3 region: CATSIISTGAWDGYTF. The CDR3 nucleotides read TGTGCCACCAGCATCATAAGTACAGGGGCTTGGGATGGCTACACCTTC.

This clonotype was seen repeatedly, ten times or more. The J gene is TRBJ2-7, the V gene TRBV7-2; weak D call: TRBD1 (5 bases). V was cut by 2 bases and J by 2 bases, with 13 bases left in between. The CDR3 is 15 residues long. Per germline, CDR1 SGHTA and CDR2 FQGNSA. The CDR3, as DNA: TGTGCCAGCAGCTTATGGGGCGCCCCCACCTACGAGCAGTACTTC. Translation gives CASSLWGAPTYEQYF.

This clonotype was counted at least ten times. The chain uses TRBV19 and TRBJ2-2, with a possible D match to TRBD2 (6 bases). Germline assignment: CDR1 LNHDA and CDR2 SQIVND (reference sequence). The CDR3 runs to 14 residues. V was trimmed by 4 bases and J by 7 bases, leaving 13 bases between them. This CDR3 reads CASSKTGEVGELFF. CDR3 DNA sequence: TGTGCCAGTAGTAAGACGGGAGAGGTCGGGGAGCTGTTTTTT.

This clonotype was counted ten times or more. For the CDR3, the DNA is TGCGCCAGCAGCTTCGGGGGGGGGCGTATTGGCACTGAAGCTTTCTTT. It translates to CASSFGGGRIGTEAFF. The chain is built from TRBV5-1 and TRBJ1-1; tentatively, D is TRBD1 (6 bases). Germline assignment: CDR1 SGHRS and CDR2 YFSETQ. CDR3 length: 16 amino acids. V shed 2 bases and J shed 4 bases, with 18 bases lying between them.

This clonotype appeared many times. The chain combines TRBV7-2 with TRBJ2-7; 8 bases line up with TRBD2. CDR3 size: 15 residues. The germline V gene encodes CDR1 SGHTA and CDR2 FQGNSA. With V trimmed by 0 bases and J by 3 bases, 4 bases remained unmatched. The CDR3 loop reads CASSLAGLADYEQYF. CDR3 in DNA: TGTGCCAGCAGCTTAGCCGGACTAGCAGACTACGAGCAGTACTTC.

This clonotype was observed at least ten times. V gene TRBV20-1 combines with J gene TRBJ1-5; D ambiguous. The CDR3 length is 14 residues. Trimming removed 2 bases from V and 2 bases from J, with 10 bases in between. Germline V lookup: CDR1 DFQATT, CDR2 SNEGSKA (reference sequence). CDR3 nucleotide sequence: TGCAGTGCTAGACTGAATCGGGGCAATCAGCCCCAGCATTTT. Its protein is CSARLNRGNQPQHF.

Worth noting for this clonotype: This may be a read error, as it is one base from a much larger clone. The chain joins TRBV20-1 to TRBJ2-5; 10 bases map to TRBD2. The CDR3 is made up of 15 amino acids. The V and J ends lost 5 bases and 2 bases, in that order; junction bases with no gene match: 8. The germline V gene encodes CDR1 DFQATT and CDR2 SNEGSKA (reference sequence). The CDR3 coding sequence is TGCAGTGCTGGACCCTCAGCGGGAGGGCAAGAGACCCAGTACTTC. This encodes CSAGPSAGGQETQYF.

This clonotype showed up many times. This chain uses TRBV27 with TRBJ2-7; D tentatively reads TRBD1 or TRBD2 (5 bases each). Germline-derived CDR1 and CDR2 are MNHEY and SMNVEV (reference sequence). This CDR3 contains 14 residues. With 6 bases removed from V and 2 bases from J, the gap between germline ends came to 14 bases. The CDR3 sequence is CASREPGRPYEQYF. For the CDR3, the DNA is TGTGCCAGCAGAGAGCCGGGACGGCCCTACGAGCAGTACTTC.

This clonotype showed up many times. The chain couples TRBV6-1 to TRBJ2-7; 9 bases map to TRBD1. The CDR3 runs to 14 residues. Looked up from germline, CDR1 is MNHNS and CDR2 is SASEGT. Losses at the gene ends were 7 bases for V and 9 bases for J; bases not matched to a gene: 13. In DNA form, the CDR3 reads TGTGCCAGCACCCCTCGGGGACAGGGAAGTAGGCAGTACTTC. Residues: CASTPRGQGSRQYF.

This clonotype was seen more than once but under ten times. This chain uses TRBV6-1 with TRBJ1-2, with unresolved D. The germline V gene has CDR1 MNHNS and CDR2 SASEGT. There are 14 residues in the CDR3. Trimming removed 6 bases at V and 2 bases at J, with 13 bases between. CDR3 DNA sequence: TGTGCCAGCAGCGACCTCGGTGGGAACTATGGCTACACCTTC. Protein product: CASSDLGGNYGYTF.

This clonotype was picked up many times. The chain has TRBV7-2 and TRBJ2-5; D is possibly TRBD1 or TRBD2 (5 bases each). The V end was cut by 4 bases, the J end by 7 bases, with 22 bases between. Germline V lookup: CDR1 SGHTA, CDR2 FQGNSA. CDR3 length: 16 amino acids. The CDR3 DNA reads as TGTGCCAGCAGCTGGGGGAACGGAGACCGTAGAGGGACCCAGTACTTC. Translating it yields CASSWGNGDRRGTQYF.

This sequence joins TRBV7-3 and TRBJ2-5; D call uncertain. The germline V gene encodes CDR1 SGHTA and CDR2 FQGTGA. The CDR3 runs to 13 residues. Deletions cut 5 bases from V and 6 bases from J, with 13 bases between. For the CDR3, the DNA is TGTGCCAGCAGCCCCGGGTCCTTGAAGACCCAGTACTTC. Amino acid sequence: CASSPGSLKTQYF.

The table lists this clonotype with many counts. The chain employs TRBV30 and TRBJ2-5; 9 positions match TRBD2. CDR3 size: 15 residues. The germline V gene has CDR1 GTSNPN and CDR2 SVGIG (reference sequence). The ends lost 3 bases at V and 3 bases at J; junction bases unmatched: 8. The CDR3 nucleotides read TGTGCCTGGAGAAAAGGGGCTAGCGGGAAAGAGACCCAGTACTTC. This gives the protein CAWRKGASGKETQYF. The full variable domain, with the rest looked up from reference TRBV30 and TRBJ2-5, is SQTIHQWPATLVQPVGSPLSLECTVEGTSNPNLYWYRQAAGRGLQLLFYSVGIGQISSEVPQNLSASRPQDRQFILSSKKLLLSDSGFYLCAWRKGASGKETQYFGPGTRLLVL.

This sequence joins TRBV12-3 or TRBV12-4 and TRBJ1-5; D ambiguous. This CDR3 region has 12 residues. The V gene lost 1 base and the J gene lost 11 bases, with 9 bases spanning the gap. CDR3 sequence (DNA): TGTGCCAGCAGTTTAGACCTTAGAGCCCAGCATTTT. It encodes CASSLDLRAQHF.

This clonotype was seen many times. The rearrangement uses TRBV20-1 and TRBJ2-5; D may correspond to TRBD1 or TRBD2 (5 bases each). V lost 6 bases and J lost 2, with 16 bases in between. From germline, CDR1 is DFQATT and CDR2 SNEGSKA (reference sequence). This CDR3 comprises 14 residues. Written as DNA, the CDR3 is TGCAGTGCATCAAGCGGACAACAGCAAGAGACCCAGTACTTC. Protein sequence: CSASSGQQQETQYF.